This TCR beta chain was sequenced for a study of blood T cells in healthy people across ages. Whole-study results and caveats: The unsorted PBMCs prevented any conclusive comparison of naive versus antigen-experienced cells. It was held that the diversity estimates obtained from one million T cells were underestimates.

CDR1 SGHRS and CDR2 YFSETQ come from the germline V gene. The CDR3 runs to 12 residues. V was shortened by 10 bases and J by 6 bases, with 16 bases between the two germline ends. As to this clonotype: No antigen is known for it.

Combining a sample-barcoded 5' primer with a J-beta primer mix, a second PCR ran for roughly 7 to 12 cycles. MiXCR was run by TCRdb on the 5' RACE reads, yielding one entry per CDR3 protein. The sample comprises more than 1,400,000 distinct CDR3 sequences, around 42% of which are singletons, and 7% to 9% rests with the top ten. This TCR came from a woman aged 18-35 years in good health. The chain is built from TRBV5-1 and TRBJ1-2, with D tentatively TRBD1 (6 bases). Sequenced material: blood. CDR3 sequence (DNA): TGCGCCGGTAGTAAAGGGGGAGATGGCTACACCTTC. Protein sequence: CAGSKGGDGYTF. The variable domain in full, with the rest retrieved from reference TRBV5-1 and TRBJ1-2, is KAGVTQTPRYLIKTRGQQVTLSCSPISGHRSVSWYQQTPGQGLQFLFEYFSETQRNKGNFPGRFSGRQFSNSRSEMNVSTLELGDSALYLCAGSKGGDGYTFGSGTRLTVV.